This T cell receptor (beta chain) was observed in a study of T cells in Graves' hyperthyroidism and ophthalmopathy. Overall study results and limits: Blood held most thyroid clonotypes expanded above 0.001 frequency.

Many counts were recorded for this clonotype. The target antigen is unknown. The CDR3 loop spans 14 amino acids. J gave up 3 bases and V 7 bases, and 8 bases lay outside the gene matches. Germline V gene sequence: CDR1 SNHLY, CDR2 FYNNEI. Researchers took RNA transcripts and amplified the TCR beta CDR3 regions from them. TCR CDR3 regions were first amplified by RT-PCR with HTBI primers. TCRdb reanalysed the multiplex PCR reads using MiXCR and keeps one entry per CDR3 protein. The table lists 700,000 or so distinct CDR3 sequences, more than 14% of them singletons. The chain joins TRBV2 to TRBJ2-7; TRBD2 agrees at 8 bases. The sample consisted of blood. The sequence was obtained from a woman between 45 and 65 years old with Graves' ophthalmopathy. CDR3 nucleotides: TGTGCCAGCAAACCGGGACTAGACATCTACGAGCAGTACTTC. This sequence encodes CASKPGLDIYEQYF.